This T cell receptor (beta chain) was identified in a study of identical twins. TCRdb passed the 5' RACE reads through MiXCR, listing each CDR3 protein once. The data hold a few hundred thousand distinct CDR3 sequences, with roughly 24% observed a single time. Findings of the study overall: In beta out-of-frame sequences, the excess sharing between twins was weaker. Invariant MAIT and iNKT cells could partly confound zero-insertion analyses.

Trimming removed 6 bases at V and 7 bases at J, with 15 bases between. CDR3 length equals 13 residues. In the case of this clonotype: Its target is unknown.

This sample also appeared in a second study, on T cells expressing NK-cell markers.

The sequenced sample was CD4+ T cells sorted from blood. The V call is TRBV12-3 or TRBV12-4, the J call TRBJ1-2, with D hard to call. This TCR was sampled from a woman aged 18-29 years in good health. This chain's CDR3 is CASRFSQVGGYTF. CDR3 nucleotide sequence: TGTGCCAGCAGATTCTCTCAGGTCGGTGGCTACACCTTC.